Below, 15 T cell receptor beta chains from the same sample are listed, as sequenced in a study of beta chain features in type 1 diabetes. The authors reverse transcribed all of the isolated RNA, so sequencing captured expressed TCRB transcripts. The protocol was immunoSEQ multiplex PCR, while the TCRdb copy is restricted to in-frame clones and leaves out a portion. The sample yields roughly 610,000 clones, 15% to 19% seen once. Specimen: naive CD4+ T cells from blood. These receptors all come from a man aged 18 to 30 in good health.

This clone was recorded a few times. The genes are TRBV19 and TRBJ1-5, with a tentative D call TRBD1 (6 bases). Trimming removed 3 bases from V and 5 bases from J, with 8 bases in between. The CDR3 runs 13 residues. Germline V gives CDR1 LNHDA, CDR2 SQIVND (reference sequence). This CDR3 is CASSIHRDQPQHF. The CDR3 nucleotides read TGTGCCAGTAGTATCCACAGGGATCAGCCCCAGCATTTT.

This clone was picked up a small number of times. The chain couples TRBV30 to TRBJ1-2; D possibly corresponds to TRBD1 (6 bases). Germline V lookup: CDR1 GTSNPN, CDR2 SVGIG (reference sequence). V was cut by 4 bases and J by 8 bases, with 14 bases left in between. CDR3 length equals 12 residues. DNA for the CDR3: TGTGCCTGGACCGGACAGAGGGTGGGCTACACCTTC. This codes for CAWTGQRVGYTF. The complete variable domain, with remaining parts taken from reference TRBV30 and TRBJ1-2, reads SQTIHQWPATLVQPVGSPLSLECTVEGTSNPNLYWYRQAAGRGLQLLFYSVGIGQISSEVPQNLSASRPQDRQFILSSKKLLLSDSGFYLCAWTGQRVGYTFGSGTRLTVV.

The rearrangement uses TRBV5-6 and TRBJ2-6, with D maybe TRBD1 (6 bases). Germline V gives CDR1 SGHDT, CDR2 YYEEEE. The CDR3 totals 13 residues. Trimming took off 4 bases at V and 16 bases at J, with 18 bases between the two ends. The CDR3 DNA reads as TGTGCCAGCAGCCCCCGGGACACCCGTATACTGACTTTC. Translated, it gives CASSPRDTRILTF.

The chain couples TRBV5-1 to TRBJ2-5; possibly TRBD2 for D (5 bases). The CDR3 is 16 residues long. The germline CDR1 and CDR2 sequences are SGHRS and YFSETQ. V gave up 0 bases and J gave up 2 bases, with 14 bases separating them. The CDR3 DNA sequence: TGCGCCAGCAGCTTGGCCGTCAGCGGAGCTCAAGAGACCCAGTACTTC. Amino acid sequence: CASSLAVSGAQETQYF.

The gene calls are TRBV6-1 and TRBJ2-4; tentatively, D is TRBD1 (6 bases). This CDR3 is 15 amino acids long. Per the germline V gene, CDR1 is MNHNS and CDR2 is SASEGT. V gave up 5 bases and J gave up 7 bases, with 18 bases separating them. CDR3 loop: CASSSPTGYGNIQYF. CDR3 in DNA: TGTGCCAGCAGTTCCCCGACAGGCTACGGGAACATTCAGTACTTC.

CDR3 residues: CASSLAVQRHGGYTF. The CDR3 DNA is TGTGCCAGCAGCTTAGCGGTCCAGAGACATGGGGGCTACACCTTC. The chain recombines TRBV7-2 with TRBJ1-2; D is unclear. Per the germline V gene, CDR1 is SGHTA and CDR2 is FQGNSA. This CDR3 spans 15 amino acids. V was cut by 0 bases and J by 8 bases, with 16 bases left in between. Combining the CDR3 with reference TRBV7-2 and TRBJ1-2 gives the whole variable domain GAGVSQSPSNKVTEKGKDVELRCDPISGHTALYWYRQSLGQGLEFLIYFQGNSAPDKSGLPSDRFSAERTGGSVSTLTIQRTQQEDSAVYLCASSLAVQRHGGYTFGSGTRLTVV.

This chain uses TRBV11-2 with TRBJ1-4; 8 bases line up with TRBD1. Germline V gene data show CDR1 as SGHAT and CDR2 as FQNNGV. The length of the CDR3 is 14 residues. Trimming took 6 bases from V and 4 from J; bases not matched to a gene: 4. In DNA form, the CDR3 reads TGTGCCAGCAGTCAGGACAGGGTTAATGAAAAACTGTTTTTT. Its translation is CASSQDRVNEKLFF.

This clone turned up a few times. The chain has TRBV7-9 and TRBJ2-3, with D perhaps matching TRBD1 or TRBD2 (5 bases each). The germline V and J ends were trimmed by 6 bases and 0 bases, with 16 bases remaining between them. The CDR3 has 16 amino acids. The V gene's germline CDR1 is SEHNR and CDR2 FQNEAQ (reference sequence). The CDR3 bases are TGTGCCAGCAGGATGAGGGACCGACGTAGCACAGATACGCAGTATTTT. Its translation is CASRMRDRRSTDTQYF.

The chain uses TRBV30 and TRBJ1-2; D gene ambiguous. Germline V gene sequence: CDR1 GTSNPN, CDR2 SVGIG (reference sequence). Trimming removed 1 base from V and 2 bases from J, with 23 bases in between. The CDR3 extends over 18 amino acids. The CDR3 DNA follows: TGTGCCTGGAGTGGGCGAGACGCACCCTTTCGGGAAAACTATGGCTACACCTTC. This encodes CAWSGRDAPFRENYGYTF. The full variable domain, completed using reference TRBV30 and TRBJ1-2, is SQTIHQWPATLVQPVGSPLSLECTVEGTSNPNLYWYRQAAGRGLQLLFYSVGIGQISSEVPQNLSASRPQDRQFILSSKKLLLSDSGFYLCAWSGRDAPFRENYGYTFGSGTRLTVV.

The rearrangement uses TRBV7-2 and TRBJ1-1, with D hard to call. CDR1 and CDR2 (germline): SGHTA, FQGNSA. Trimming shortened V by 2 bases and J by 6 bases, and 7 bases separated the two germline ends. There are 12 residues in the CDR3. In nucleotides, the CDR3 is TGTGCCAGCAGCTTAAGGACGGCTGAAGCTTTCTTT. Translated: CASSLRTAEAFF. The whole variable domain, filled in from reference TRBV7-2 and TRBJ1-1, reads GAGVSQSPSNKVTEKGKDVELRCDPISGHTALYWYRQSLGQGLEFLIYFQGNSAPDKSGLPSDRFSAERTGGSVSTLTIQRTQQEDSAVYLCASSLRTAEAFFGQGTRLTVV.

This chain uses TRBV5-5 with TRBJ2-1, with D unclear. The V gene lost 0 bases and the J gene lost 0 bases, with 10 bases spanning the gap. The CDR3 consists of 16 residues. CDR1 SGHKS and CDR2 YYEKEE come from the germline V gene (reference sequence). CDR3 nucleotide sequence: TGTGCCAGCAGCTTGGTAGTTTCCAGCTCCTACAATGAGCAGTTCTTC. Translation gives CASSLVVSSSYNEQFF. Full variable domain (missing parts from reference TRBV5-5 and TRBJ2-1): DAGVTQSPTHLIKTRGQQVTLRCSPISGHKSVSWYQQVLGQGPQFIFQYYEKEERGRGNFPDRFSARQFPNYSSELNVNALLLGDSALYLCASSLVVSSSYNEQFFGPGTRLTVL.

This clone was seen only a few times. The chain uses TRBV2 and TRBJ2-7, with TRBD1 as a possible D gene (6 bases). The CDR3 has 17 residues. Trimming removed 4 bases from V and 6 bases from J, with 25 bases in between. Germline V gene sequence: CDR1 SNHLY, CDR2 FYNNEI. This CDR3 reads CASSAPRGTLGGSEQYF. The DNA for the CDR3 is TGTGCCAGCAGTGCCCCAAGGGGGACGTTGGGCGGGTCCGAGCAGTACTTC. The full variable domain, in which reference TRBV2 and TRBJ2-7 provide the parts outside the CDR3, is EPEVTQTPSHQVTQMGQEVILRCVPISNHLYFYWYRQILGQKVEFLVSFYNNEISEKSEIFDDQFSVERPDGSNFTLKIRSTKLEDSAMYFCASSAPRGTLGGSEQYFGPGTRLTVT.

The chain has TRBV14 and TRBJ2-7; 10 nucleotides line up with TRBD1. The CDR3 sequence is 14 residues long. Germline V gene lookup returns CDR1 SGHDN and CDR2 FVKESK. V lost 3 bases, J lost 8 bases, and 7 bases stayed unmatched. The CDR3 here is CASSQSGTGVKQYF. CDR3 sequence (DNA): TGTGCCAGCAGCCAGAGCGGGACAGGGGTGAAGCAGTACTTC. The variable domain in full, with the rest retrieved from reference TRBV14 and TRBJ2-7, is EAGVTQFPSHSVIEKGQTVTLRCDPISGHDNLYWYRRVMGKEIKFLLHFVKESKQDESGMPNNRFLAERTGGTYSTLKVQPAELEDSGVYFCASSQSGTGVKQYFGPGTRLTVT.

V usage is TRBV6-5 and J usage is TRBJ2-3, with a possible D match to TRBD1 (6 bases). V was cut by 8 bases and J by 0 bases, with 12 bases left in between. The CDR3 is made up of 14 amino acids. The V gene's germline CDR1 is MNHEY and CDR2 SVGAGI. The CDR3 DNA follows: TGTGCCAGCGGGCGGCAGGGGAGCACAGATACGCAGTATTTT. It is translated as CASGRQGSTDTQYF.

This sequence joins TRBV27 and TRBJ2-4; TRBD2 matches 7 bases. Trimming removed 2 bases from V and 1 base from J; junction bases left unmatched: 2. Germline V gene sequence: CDR1 MNHEY, CDR2 SMNVEV (reference sequence). There are 15 residues in the CDR3. CDR3 sequence (DNA): TGTGCCAGCAGTTTAACCGGGAGGGCCAAAAACATTCAGTACTTC. Amino acid sequence: CASSLTGRAKNIQYF.